The 21 T cell receptor beta chains given below trace back to one sample, sequenced in a study of T cells in Graves' hyperthyroidism and ophthalmopathy. Amplified regions were TCR beta CDR3 sequences from RNA transcripts. Primed by the HTBI set, a first-round RT-PCR was run on the TCR CDR3. TCRdb analysed the multiplex PCR reads with MiXCR anew, one entry per CDR3 protein. The sample records about 300,000 distinct CDR3 sequences, roughly a fifth being singletons. Sample: blood. The origin of the receptors is a man aged 45-60 years with Graves' ophthalmopathy.

This clonotype occurred a few times. The chain uses TRBV10-1 and TRBJ2-3, with D perhaps matching TRBD1 or TRBD2 (5 bases each). The germline V and J ends were trimmed by 6 bases and 4 bases, with 14 bases remaining between them. CDR3 length equals 14 residues. In germline, CDR1 is WNHNN, CDR2 SYGVQD (reference sequence). The CDR3 nucleotides read TGCGCCAGCAGCAAGGGGCAGGGAGCAGATACGCAGTATTTT. Residues: CASSKGQGADTQYF.

The chain carries TRBV5-1 and TRBJ1-1; 7 nucleotides align to TRBD1. The CDR3 consists of 15 residues. The J segment lost 7 bases and the V segment lost 3 bases, leaving 12 bases of the junction unmatched. Germline CDR1 SGHRS, CDR2 YFSETQ. This CDR3 is CASSSSGTAYNEAFF. As DNA, the CDR3 is TGCGCCAGCAGCTCCTCCGGGACAGCGTACAATGAAGCTTTCTTT.

This clonotype was seen repeatedly, ten times or more. The chain uses TRBV28 and TRBJ1-5; 10 bases align to TRBD1. The CDR3 contains 18 residues. Looked up from germline, CDR1 is MDHEN and CDR2 is SYDVKM. The ends lost 5 bases at V and 0 bases at J; junction bases unmatched: 10. Here the CDR3 reads CASSVTGTGVTSNQPQHF. CDR3 nucleotides: TGTGCCAGCAGTGTGACCGGGACAGGGGTAACTAGCAATCAGCCCCAGCATTTT. Supplemented by reference TRBV28 and TRBJ1-5, the full variable domain reads DVKVTQSSRYLVKRTGEKVFLECVQDMDHENMFWYRQDPGLGLRLIYFSYDVKMKEKGDIPEGYSVSREKKERFSLILESASTNQTSMYLCASSVTGTGVTSNQPQHFGDGTRLSIL.

The rearrangement uses TRBV4-2 and TRBJ1-2, with a weak D call TRBD1 (5 bases). Germline CDR1 and CDR2: LGHNA and YNFKEQ. The CDR3 covers 14 residues. The germline V and J ends were trimmed by 0 bases and 6 bases, with 11 bases remaining between them. The CDR3 here is CASSQEGTLNGYTF. CDR3 DNA sequence: TGTGCCAGCAGCCAAGAAGGGACGCTAAATGGCTACACCTTC.

Only a few counts were recorded for this clonotype. The chain uses TRBV28 and TRBJ2-1; D remains ambiguous. The CDR3 sequence is 13 residues long. In germline, CDR1 is MDHEN, CDR2 SYDVKM. V gave up 7 bases and J gave up 2 bases, with 9 bases separating them. CDR3 sequence: CASNGYPYNEQFF. The CDR3 region has the DNA TGTGCCAGCAACGGGTACCCCTACAATGAGCAGTTCTTC.

The sample holds many counts of this clonotype. The chain recombines TRBV3-1 with TRBJ2-1, with 11 bases lining up with TRBD2. CDR3 length equals 14 residues. V lost 7 bases and J lost 6; bases outside the gene matches: 5. CDR1 and CDR2 from the germline V gene are LGHDT and YNNKEL (reference sequence). CDR3: CASKASGRFNEQFF. Written as DNA, the CDR3 is TGTGCCAGCAAGGCTAGCGGGAGGTTCAATGAGCAGTTCTTC.

A remark on this clonotype: The CDR3 ends on some other residue instead of the conserved phenylalanine or tryptophan, so this is likely a read error. The DNA for the CDR3 is TGTGCCAGCAGAAGCAGGTCTGACTATGGCTACACCTCC. This gives the protein CASRSRSDYGYTS. The V gene is TRBV28, the J gene TRBJ1-2; no reliable D call. The CDR3 runs 13 residues. The germline V gene has CDR1 MDHEN and CDR2 SYDVKM. V gave up 6 bases and J gave up 3 bases, with 11 bases separating them.

This clonotype was found a few times. The chain joins TRBV9 to TRBJ2-2; no definite D call. Trimming took 2 bases from V and 6 from J, leaving 8 bases between them. The CDR3 is made up of 13 amino acids. Germline CDR1 and CDR2: SGDLS and YYNGEE. The CDR3 DNA reads as TGTGCCAGCAGCGTGGACCATCCCGGGGAGCTGTTTTTT. As protein: CASSVDHPGELFF.

This chain joins TRBV7-9 and TRBJ2-2; unclear D gene. This CDR3 has 16 residues. CDR1 is SEHNR, CDR2 FQNEAQ, per germline (reference sequence). V was pared by 5 bases and J by 5 bases, with 18 bases between. The CDR3 loop reads CASSPGDNPRTGELFF. Written as DNA, the CDR3 is TGTGCCAGCAGCCCAGGTGACAATCCGAGGACCGGGGAGCTGTTTTTT.

This clonotype was observed a handful of times. One end of the junction varies from germline; a read error may be responsible. V and J are TRBV7-7 and TRBJ2-1; D remains unclear. The CDR3 consists of 12 residues. Germline V gives CDR1 SSHAT, CDR2 FNYEAQ (reference sequence). CDR3 in amino acids: CASSPDSREQFF. In nucleotides, the CDR3 is TGTGCTAGCAGCCCGGATAGCAGGGAGCAGTTCTTC.

This clonotype was counted ten times or more. The chain recombines TRBV11-2 with TRBJ2-7, with D uncertain. The germline gives CDR1 SGHAT, CDR2 FQNNGV. The CDR3 runs to 14 residues. The ends were cut back, 5 bases at V and 0 bases at J, with 11 bases in the middle. The CDR3 DNA is TGTGCCAGCAGCCCTAATTATAGCTCCTACGAGCAGTACTTC. This translates into CASSPNYSSYEQYF.

V gene TRBV20-1 combines with J gene TRBJ2-7; 9 bases align to TRBD1. Germline CDR1 DFQATT, CDR2 SNEGSKA (reference sequence). The CDR3 loop spans 15 amino acids. J lost 2 bases, V lost 3 bases, and 8 bases had no gene match. CDR3 protein: CSARAGTGSAYEQYF. As DNA, the CDR3 is TGCAGTGCTAGGGCGGGGACAGGGAGTGCCTACGAGCAGTACTTC.

The chain has TRBV28 and TRBJ1-1; 8 bases line up with TRBD1. Per germline, CDR1 MDHEN and CDR2 SYDVKM. This CDR3 has 14 amino acids. V gave up 4 bases and J gave up 4 bases; unmatched junction bases: 5. The CDR3 spells CASSWDDRGTEAFF. As DNA, the CDR3 is TGTGCCAGCAGTTGGGATGACAGGGGCACTGAAGCTTTCTTT.

This clonotype was observed a handful of times. This chain uses TRBV2 with TRBJ2-1, with 10 bases identical to TRBD2. The germline gives CDR1 SNHLY, CDR2 FYNNEI. The CDR3 has 16 residues. Trimming at V came to 3 bases and at J to 7 bases, leaving 9 bases not matched to a gene. The CDR3 sequence: CASSDPASGRVNEQFF. For the CDR3, the DNA is TGTGCCAGCAGTGACCCAGCCAGCGGGAGGGTTAATGAGCAGTTCTTC.

This clonotype was observed many times. The chain carries TRBV7-9 and TRBJ1-2, with 7 positions matching TRBD1. Germline-derived CDR1 and CDR2 are SEHNR and FQNEAQ (reference sequence). The V and J ends lost 5 bases and 5 bases, in that order; junction bases with no gene match: 14. The CDR3 totals 16 residues. In DNA, the CDR3 is TGTGCCAGCAGCCCTCAATCCGGGACAGCGCATTATGGCTACACCTTC. Translating gives CASSPQSGTAHYGYTF.

This clonotype was recorded many times. The chain joins TRBV3-1 to TRBJ1-3; D may be TRBD1 (6 bases). The CDR3 is 16 residues long. Trimming pared 4 bases from V and 0 bases from J, leaving 13 bases between. CDR1 and CDR2 (germline): LGHDT, YNNKEL (reference sequence). The CDR3 here is CASSRGTLFSGNTIYF. In nucleotides, the CDR3 is TGTGCCAGCAGCCGCGGGACACTATTCTCTGGAAACACCATATATTTT.

This clonotype was detected a few times. The rearrangement links TRBV5-1 to TRBJ2-2; D is uncertain. Trimming cost V 2 bases and J 5 bases, with 10 bases left between them. The CDR3 covers 14 residues. Looked up from germline, CDR1 is SGHRS and CDR2 is YFSETQ. Here the CDR3 reads CASSFPSGTGELFF. The CDR3 DNA follows: TGCGCCAGCAGCTTCCCTTCTGGGACCGGGGAGCTGTTTTTT.

To note about this clonotype: This may arise from a read error, as a much more abundant clone is one base away. The chain couples TRBV28 to TRBJ1-1; possible D gene TRBD1, 6 bases. Germline CDR1 MDHEN, CDR2 SYDVKM. The CDR3 covers 13 residues. The ends were cut back, 5 bases at V and 3 bases at J, with 10 bases in the middle. This chain's CDR3 is CASSPQGHTEAFF. The CDR3 DNA is TGTGCCAGCAGTCCACAGGGTCACACTGAAGCTTTCTTT.

Details on this clonotype: Possible read error: a much larger clone is one base away. This chain uses TRBV15 with TRBJ2-1; D is perhaps TRBD1 (6 bases). The germline gives CDR1 LNHNV, CDR2 YYDKDF (reference sequence). This CDR3 has 16 residues. The CDR3 region is CATSSGPDSRINDQFF. Here the CDR3 DNA reads TGTGCCACCAGCAGCGGTCCGGACAGCAGGATAAATGACCAGTTCTTC.

This clonotype showed up just a few times. V is TRBV24-1 and J is TRBJ2-5; 14 nucleotides line up with TRBD2. The CDR3 is 18 amino acids. V gave up 3 bases and J gave up 4 bases; unmatched junction bases: 9. Germline V gene lookup returns CDR1 KGHDR and CDR2 SFDVKD. CDR3 DNA: TGTGCCACCAGTGATCCCTCCCTCGGACTAGCGGGAGGAGAGACCCAGTACTTC. It codes for CATSDPSLGLAGGETQYF.

The rearrangement links TRBV4-1 to TRBJ2-7; 9 bases align to TRBD1. Germline CDR1 MGHRA, CDR2 YSYEKL. V gave up 6 bases and J gave up 2 bases; unmatched junction bases: 8. The CDR3 has 15 amino acids. The chain's CDR3 is CASSQTGTGTYEQYF. The CDR3 bases are TGCGCCAGCAGTCAGACCGGGACAGGGACCTACGAGCAGTACTTC.